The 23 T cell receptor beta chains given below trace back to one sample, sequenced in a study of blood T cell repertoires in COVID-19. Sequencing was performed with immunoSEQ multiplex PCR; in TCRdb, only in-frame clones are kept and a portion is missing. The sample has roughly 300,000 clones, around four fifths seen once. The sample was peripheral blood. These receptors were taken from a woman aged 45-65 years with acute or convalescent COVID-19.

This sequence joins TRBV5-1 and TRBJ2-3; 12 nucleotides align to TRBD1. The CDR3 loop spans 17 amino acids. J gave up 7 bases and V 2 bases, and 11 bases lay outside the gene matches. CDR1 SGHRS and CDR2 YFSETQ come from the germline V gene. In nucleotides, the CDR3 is TGCGCCAGCAGCTTCCTAGAAGGGACAGGGGGCGCAAATACGCAGTATTTT. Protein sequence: CASSFLEGTGGANTQYF. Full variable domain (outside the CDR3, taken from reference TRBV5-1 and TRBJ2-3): KAGVTQTPRYLIKTRGQQVTLSCSPISGHRSVSWYQQTPGQGLQFLFEYFSETQRNKGNFPGRFSGRQFSNSRSEMNVSTLELGDSALYLCASSFLEGTGGANTQYFGPGTRLTVL.

DNA for the CDR3: TGCGCCAGCAGTGCGAAAGAGGCTAGCGGGAGCTCATTGTCCTACGAGCAGTACTTC. Its protein is CASSAKEASGSSLSYEQYF. The genes are TRBV10-1 and TRBJ2-7, with 10 bases identical to TRBD2. Germline CDR1 is WNHNN and CDR2 is SYGVQD (reference sequence). The CDR3 has 19 residues. The V and J ends lost 4 bases and 1 base, in that order; junction bases with no gene match: 16.

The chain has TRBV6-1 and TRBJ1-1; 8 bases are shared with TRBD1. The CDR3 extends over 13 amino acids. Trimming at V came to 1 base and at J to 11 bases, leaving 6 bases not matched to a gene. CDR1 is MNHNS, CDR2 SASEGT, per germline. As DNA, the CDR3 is TGTGCCAGCAGTGAAGACTACAGGGGGTCGGCTTTCTTT. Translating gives CASSEDYRGSAFF.

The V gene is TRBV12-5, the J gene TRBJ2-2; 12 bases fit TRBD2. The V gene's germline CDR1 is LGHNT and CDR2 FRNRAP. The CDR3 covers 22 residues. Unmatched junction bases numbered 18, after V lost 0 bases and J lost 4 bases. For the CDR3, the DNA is TGTGCTAGTGGTTTGGTACTAACGATTAATCTAGCGGGGGGGCCGGGCACCGGGGAGCTGTTTTTT. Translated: CASGLVLTINLAGGPGTGELFF.

CDR3 in amino acids: CASSIGNYYEQYF. The CDR3 region has the DNA TGTGCCAGTAGTATTGGTAACTACTACGAGCAGTACTTC. The chain joins TRBV19 to TRBJ2-7; unclear D gene. This CDR3 is built from 13 residues. The V gene lost 3 bases and the J gene lost 3 bases, with 9 bases spanning the gap. Per germline, CDR1 LNHDA and CDR2 SQIVND (reference sequence). Filled out from reference TRBV19 and TRBJ2-7, the complete variable domain reads DGGITQSPKYLFRKEGQNVTLSCEQNLNHDAMYWYRQDPGQGLRLIYYSQIVNDFQKGDIAEGYSVSREKKESFPLTVTSAQKNPTAFYLCASSIGNYYEQYFGPGTRLTVT.

Here the CDR3 DNA reads TGTGCCAGCAGCCCCAGGGGTTCAGATACGCAGTATTTT. Its protein is CASSPRGSDTQYF. The V and J genes are TRBV5-4 and TRBJ2-3, with a possible D match to TRBD1 (6 bases). The CDR3 is 13 residues long. V lost 4 bases, J lost 4 bases, and 10 bases lay in between. Germline values: CDR1 SGHNT, CDR2 YYREEE (reference sequence).

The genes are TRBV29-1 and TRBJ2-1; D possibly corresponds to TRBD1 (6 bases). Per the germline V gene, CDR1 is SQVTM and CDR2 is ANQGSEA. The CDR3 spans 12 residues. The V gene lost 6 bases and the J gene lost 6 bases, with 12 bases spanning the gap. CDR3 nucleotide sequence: TGCAGCGTGACGGGACAAACCAATGAGCAGTTCTTC. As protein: CSVTGQTNEQFF.

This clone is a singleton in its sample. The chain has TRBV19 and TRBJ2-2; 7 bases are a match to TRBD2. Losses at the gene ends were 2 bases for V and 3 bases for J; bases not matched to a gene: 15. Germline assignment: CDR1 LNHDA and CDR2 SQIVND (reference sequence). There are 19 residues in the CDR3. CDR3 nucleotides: TGTGCCAGTAGTATATCTGGATCTTTCCGCGCGGGAGACACCGGGGAGCTGTTTTTT. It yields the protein CASSISGSFRAGDTGELFF.

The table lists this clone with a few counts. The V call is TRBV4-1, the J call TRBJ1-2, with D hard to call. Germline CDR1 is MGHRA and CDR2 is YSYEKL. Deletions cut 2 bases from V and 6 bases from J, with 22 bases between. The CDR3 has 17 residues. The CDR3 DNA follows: TGCGCCAGCAGCCAACACCCCAGACTAGGTCCGAAGGATGGCTACACCTTC. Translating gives CASSQHPRLGPKDGYTF.

This CDR3 reads CASSQDVGTGGRRFF. CDR3 in DNA: TGCGCCAGCAGCCAAGATGTGGGGACAGGGGGAAGACGGTTCTTC. The chain carries TRBV4-3 and TRBJ2-1, with 11 nucleotides matching TRBD1. V shed 0 bases, J shed 15 bases, and the junction held 10 bases outside the gene matches. There are 15 residues in the CDR3. The germline CDR1 and CDR2 sequences are LGHNA and YSLEER.

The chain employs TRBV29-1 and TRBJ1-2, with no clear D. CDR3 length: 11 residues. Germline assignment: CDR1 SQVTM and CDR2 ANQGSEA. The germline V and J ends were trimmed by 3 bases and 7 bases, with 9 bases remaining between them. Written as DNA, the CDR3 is TGCAGCGTTGATACAGTCGGTGGCTACACCTTC. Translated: CSVDTVGGYTF. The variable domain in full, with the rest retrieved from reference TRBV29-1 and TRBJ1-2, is SAVISQKPSRDICQRGTSLTIQCQVDSQVTMMFWYRQQPGQSLTLIATANQGSEATYESGFVIDKFPISRPNLTFSTLTVSNMSPEDSSIYLCSVDTVGGYTFGSGTRLTVV.

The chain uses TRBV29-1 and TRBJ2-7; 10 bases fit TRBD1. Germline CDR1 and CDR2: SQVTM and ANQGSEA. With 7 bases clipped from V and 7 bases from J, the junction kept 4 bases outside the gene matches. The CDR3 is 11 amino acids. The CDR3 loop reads CSATDRGEQYF. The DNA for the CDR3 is TGCAGCGCCACGGACAGGGGGGAGCAGTACTTC.

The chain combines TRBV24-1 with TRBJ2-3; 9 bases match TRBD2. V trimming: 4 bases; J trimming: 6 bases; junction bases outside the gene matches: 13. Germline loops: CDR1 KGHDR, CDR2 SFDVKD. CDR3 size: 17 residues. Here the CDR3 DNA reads TGTGCCACCAGTGACCGGGTTAGCGGGAGTGGCGTGGATACGCAGTATTTT. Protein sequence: CATSDRVSGSGVDTQYF.

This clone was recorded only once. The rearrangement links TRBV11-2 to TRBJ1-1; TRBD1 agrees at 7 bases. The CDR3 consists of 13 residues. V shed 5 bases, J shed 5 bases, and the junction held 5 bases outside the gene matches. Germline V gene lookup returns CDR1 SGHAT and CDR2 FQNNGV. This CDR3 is CASSKTGETEAFF. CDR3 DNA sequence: TGTGCCAGCAGCAAAACAGGGGAGACTGAAGCTTTCTTT.

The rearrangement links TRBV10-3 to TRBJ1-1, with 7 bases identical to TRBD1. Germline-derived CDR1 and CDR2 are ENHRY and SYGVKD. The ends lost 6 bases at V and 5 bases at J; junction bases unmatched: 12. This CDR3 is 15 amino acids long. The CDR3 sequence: CAISDSYRGRTEAFF. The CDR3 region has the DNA TGTGCCATCAGCGACTCCTACAGGGGAAGGACTGAAGCTTTCTTT.

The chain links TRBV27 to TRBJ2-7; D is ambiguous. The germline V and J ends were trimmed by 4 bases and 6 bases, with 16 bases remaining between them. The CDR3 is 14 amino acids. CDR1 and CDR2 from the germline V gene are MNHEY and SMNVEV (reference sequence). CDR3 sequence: CASSSKALSGEQYV. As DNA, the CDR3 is TGTGCCAGCAGTTCGAAGGCGCTGTCAGGCGAGCAGTACGTC.

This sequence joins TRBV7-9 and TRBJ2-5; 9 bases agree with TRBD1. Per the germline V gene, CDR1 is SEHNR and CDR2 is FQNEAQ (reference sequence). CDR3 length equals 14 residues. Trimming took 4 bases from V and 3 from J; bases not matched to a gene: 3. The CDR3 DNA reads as TGTGCCAGCAGCTCTTGGGACAGGGAAGAGACCCAGTACTTC. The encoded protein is CASSSWDREETQYF.

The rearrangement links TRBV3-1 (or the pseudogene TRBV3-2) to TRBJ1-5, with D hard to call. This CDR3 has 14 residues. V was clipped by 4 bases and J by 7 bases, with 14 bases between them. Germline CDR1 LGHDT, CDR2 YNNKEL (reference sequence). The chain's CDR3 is CASSPPGSGQPQHF. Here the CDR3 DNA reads TGTGCCAGCAGCCCGCCCGGGTCCGGCCAGCCCCAGCATTTT.

The CDR3 nucleotides are TGTGCCTGGTCCAGACAGGGAACCCCCTATGGCTACACCTTC. Protein: CAWSRQGTPYGYTF. The V call is TRBV30, the J call TRBJ1-2, with TRBD1 identical over 7 bases. Germline V CDR1 and CDR2: GTSNPN, SVGIG (reference sequence). V trimming: 5 bases; J trimming: 4 bases; junction bases outside the gene matches: 10. The CDR3 is made up of 14 amino acids. Looking up the rest from reference TRBV30 and TRBJ1-2 gives the full variable domain: SQTIHQWPATLVQPVGSPLSLECTVEGTSNPNLYWYRQAAGRGLQLLFYSVGIGQISSEVPQNLSASRPQDRQFILSSKKLLLSDSGFYLCAWSRQGTPYGYTFGSGTRLTVV.

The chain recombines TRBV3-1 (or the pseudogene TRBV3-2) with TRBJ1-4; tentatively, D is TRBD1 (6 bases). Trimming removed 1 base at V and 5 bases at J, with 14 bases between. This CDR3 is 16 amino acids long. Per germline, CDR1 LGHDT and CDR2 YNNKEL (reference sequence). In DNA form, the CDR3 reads TGTGCCAGCAGCCAAGCCCGGGTGGGGACAAATGAAAAACTGTTTTTT. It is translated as CASSQARVGTNEKLFF.

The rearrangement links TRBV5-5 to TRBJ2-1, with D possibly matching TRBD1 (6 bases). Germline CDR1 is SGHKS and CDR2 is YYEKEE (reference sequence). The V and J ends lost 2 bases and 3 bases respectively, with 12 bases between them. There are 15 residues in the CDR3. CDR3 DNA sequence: TGTGCCAGCAGCTTCAGGGGCTTAGACTACAATGAGCAGTTCTTC. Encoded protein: CASSFRGLDYNEQFF.

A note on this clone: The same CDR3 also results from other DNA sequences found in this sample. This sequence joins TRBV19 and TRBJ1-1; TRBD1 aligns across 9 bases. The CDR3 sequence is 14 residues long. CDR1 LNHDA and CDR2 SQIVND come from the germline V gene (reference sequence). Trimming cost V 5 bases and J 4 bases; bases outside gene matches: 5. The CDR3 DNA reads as TGTGCCAGTAGTCGGACAGGGGCCGGCACTGAAGCTTTCTTT. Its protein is CASSRTGAGTEAFF. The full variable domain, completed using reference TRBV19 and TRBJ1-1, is DGGITQSPKYLFRKEGQNVTLSCEQNLNHDAMYWYRQDPGQGLRLIYYSQIVNDFQKGDIAEGYSVSREKKESFPLTVTSAQKNPTAFYLCASSRTGAGTEAFFGQGTRLTVV.

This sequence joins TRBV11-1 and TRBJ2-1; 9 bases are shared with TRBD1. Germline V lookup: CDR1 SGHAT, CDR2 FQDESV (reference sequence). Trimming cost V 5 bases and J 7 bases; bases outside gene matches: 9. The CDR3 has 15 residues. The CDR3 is CASSHPDRGMNEQFF. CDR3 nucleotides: TGTGCCAGCAGCCACCCGGACAGGGGAATGAATGAGCAGTTCTTC.